Detailed here is one TCR beta chain. Its cognate antigen is unknown. The second PCR ran about 6 to 11 cycles with a sample-barcoded 5' primer and J-beta primers. A template-switch adaptor containing 12 random nucleotides labeled each cDNA molecule. In TCRdb, the 5' RACE reads were re-called with MiXCR into one record per CDR3 protein. The data contain approximately 800,000 distinct CDR3 sequences, nearly 60% of them singletons. The data originate from a study of blood T cells in healthy people across ages. General study findings and limits: Versus aged donors, long-lived donors had higher diversity and more naive CD4+ cells.

The authors isolated at least 6.5 million PBMCs per sample. CDR1 is DFQATT and CDR2 is SNEGSKA in the germline V gene (reference sequence). The CDR3 loop spans 12 amino acids. V shed 6 bases and J shed 4 bases, with 10 bases lying between them. The sample taken for sequencing was blood. The clonotype comes from a man younger than 40 in good health. The chain links TRBV20-1 to TRBJ2-1, with D tentatively TRBD2 (6 bases). CDR3 coding DNA: TGCAGTGCCGGGACTCATTACAATGAGCAGTTCTTC. Encoded protein: CSAGTHYNEQFF.